This entry describes one T cell receptor beta chain. The antigen remains unidentified. These data are taken from a study of Ad26.COV2.S vaccination and SARS-CoV-2 variants. Study overall: Donor participated within the Ad26.COV2.S arm of the COV1001 trial. Dosing was one shot or two shots 56 days apart. Regarding the study as a whole: Total T cell responses, in the TCR breadth and depth analyses, may have been underestimated. It was reported that spike-specific CD8+ and CD4+ T cell responses were substantially broad after vaccination.

The treatment denotes: roughly 18 received Ad26.COV2.S at low or high dose, single or two shots; about 5 received placebo; per-sample allocation not given. Samples were taken on day 63 after the first vaccine or placebo injection. This CDR3 spans 14 amino acids. V lost 6 bases to trimming and J lost 8 bases, with 16 bases between them. The germline V gene encodes CDR1 LGHDT and CDR2 YNNKEL (reference sequence). The protocol was immunoSEQ multiplex PCR, while the TCRdb copy is restricted to in-frame clones and leaves out a portion. The sample has 200,000 to 300,000 clones; roughly 90% are singletons. This receptor was obtained from a person aged 18-65 years who received the Ad26.COV2.S COVID-19 vaccine or a placebo. The chain links TRBV3-1 (or the pseudogene TRBV3-2) to TRBJ1-4; possible D gene TRBD1, 6 bases. Sequenced material: peripheral blood, taken in a trial of Ad26.COV2.S vaccine versus placebo. The CDR3 nucleotides are TGTGCCAGCAGTTCCAGGGGTTCAAGGGAAAAACTGTTTTTT. It specifies CASSSRGSREKLFF.